These 29 T cell receptor beta chains were sequenced from one sample in a study of blood T cell repertoires in COVID-19. Measured with immunoSEQ multiplex PCR; TCRdb has only the in-frame clones, and not every one. Counted here are around 39,000 clones, about nine tenths occurring once; the ten biggest clones make up 9% to 13%. Input material: peripheral blood. The receptors were sampled from a man aged 65 to 85 with acute or convalescent COVID-19.

This chain links TRBV11-2 with TRBJ2-1, with 8 positions matching TRBD2. The CDR3 totals 16 residues. Germline CDR1 is SGHAT and CDR2 is FQNNGV. V dropped 1 base and J dropped 7; count of bases not matched to a gene: 9. CDR3 bases: TGTGCCAGCAGCTTAGTTCGGACTAGCCAGTGGAATGAGCAGTTCTTC. Translating it yields CASSLVRTSQWNEQFF.

V gene TRBV12-3 or TRBV12-4 combines with J gene TRBJ2-1, with a tentative D call TRBD2 (5 bases). Trimming removed 4 bases at V and 2 bases at J, with 6 bases between. The CDR3 spans 13 residues. The CDR3 DNA sequence: TGTGCCAGCAGTTCGGGGACCTACAATGAGCAGTTCTTC. Its translation is CASSSGTYNEQFF.

The rearrangement joins TRBV7-3 to TRBJ2-1; 8 nucleotides line up with TRBD2. Trimming took 5 bases from V and 6 from J; bases not matched to a gene: 3. The CDR3 consists of 13 residues. Germline loops: CDR1 SGHTA, CDR2 FQGTGA. The CDR3 bases are TGTGCCAGCAGCCCCCTAGCGGGCAATGAGCAGTTCTTC. Its translation is CASSPLAGNEQFF.

The chain joins TRBV6-5 to TRBJ1-1; tentative D call: TRBD1 (5 bases). CDR3 length: 16 amino acids. CDR1 is MNHEY and CDR2 is SVGAGI in the germline V gene. Trimming removed 0 bases from V and 3 bases from J, with 14 bases in between. The CDR3 sequence: CASSYSAGRLDTEAFF. The CDR3 DNA sequence: TGTGCCAGCAGTTACTCGGCAGGGCGACTGGACACTGAAGCTTTCTTT.

The chain recombines TRBV5-4 with TRBJ2-1; 11 bases are shared with TRBD2. With V trimmed by 4 bases and J by 4 bases, 4 bases remained unmatched. CDR3 length: 15 amino acids. Germline V gene sequence: CDR1 SGHNT, CDR2 YYREEE (reference sequence). The CDR3, as DNA: TGTGCCAGCAGCAAGGGACTAGCGGATTACAATGAGCAGTTCTTC. Amino acids: CASSKGLADYNEQFF.

In nucleotides, the CDR3 is TGTGCCAGCAGCTTGTTGGGACAGAACTACGAGCAGTACTTC. It yields the protein CASSLLGQNYEQYF. This sequence joins TRBV5-6 and TRBJ2-7; 7 positions match TRBD1. V dropped 1 base and J dropped 3; count of bases not matched to a gene: 4. The germline V gene encodes CDR1 SGHDT and CDR2 YYEEEE. This CDR3 has 14 residues.

The CDR3 loop reads CASSHNGQGGYGYTF. CDR3 bases: TGTGCCAGCAGCCACAACGGACAGGGCGGCTATGGCTACACCTTC. This sequence joins TRBV7-2 and TRBJ1-2; TRBD1 aligns across 8 bases. CDR3 length: 15 residues. CDR1 is SGHTA, CDR2 FQGNSA, per germline. With 5 bases clipped from V and 4 bases from J, the junction kept 9 bases outside the gene matches.

The chain combines TRBV6-2 or TRBV6-3 with TRBJ1-2; 7 bases fit TRBD1. The CDR3 spans 15 residues. Germline values: CDR1 MNHEY, CDR2 SVGEGT. With V trimmed by 2 bases and J by 5 bases, 8 bases remained unmatched. The CDR3: CASSYPGTAVYGYTF. The CDR3 coding sequence is TGTGCCAGCAGTTACCCCGGGACAGCCGTTTATGGCTACACCTTC.

V gene TRBV11-3 combines with J gene TRBJ2-5; possible D gene TRBD2, 6 bases. Germline V CDR1 and CDR2: SGHNT, YENEEA. The CDR3 has 13 amino acids. Trimming removed 3 bases at V and 4 bases at J, with 9 bases between. The CDR3 DNA reads TGTGCCAGCAGCTTGGGACTGCCAGAGACCCAGTACTTC. Its protein product is CASSLGLPETQYF.

The V and J genes are TRBV6-6 and TRBJ2-1, with TRBD1 matching over 11 bases. The CDR3 loop spans 16 amino acids. Germline assignment: CDR1 MNHNY and CDR2 SVGAGI (reference sequence). With 3 bases clipped from V and 4 bases from J, the junction kept 5 bases outside the gene matches. The CDR3 spells CASSYLRDRGYNEQFF. The CDR3 nucleotides read TGTGCCAGCAGTTATCTGCGGGACAGGGGGTACAATGAGCAGTTCTTC.

The chain carries TRBV9 and TRBJ2-7; 9 nucleotides agree with TRBD2. The trim removed 1 base at V and 1 base at J, leaving 9 bases unmatched. CDR3 length: 17 residues. Germline V gene data show CDR1 as SGDLS and CDR2 as YYNGEE. CDR3: CASSVRSTSGPSYEQYF. The CDR3 DNA follows: TGTGCCAGCAGCGTACGTTCTACTAGCGGGCCTTCCTACGAGCAGTACTTC.

This clone showed up just once. The rearrangement links TRBV4-3 to TRBJ1-2; 8 bases match TRBD1. Germline V gene sequence: CDR1 LGHNA, CDR2 YSLEER. This CDR3 is 16 amino acids long. Trimming at V came to 1 base and at J to 5 bases, leaving 9 bases not matched to a gene. CDR3 protein: CASSQALGQGGYGYTF. In nucleotides, the CDR3 is TGCGCCAGCAGCCAAGCCCTCGGACAGGGAGGGTATGGCTACACCTTC.

The chain employs TRBV7-6 and TRBJ2-2, with D perhaps TRBD1 (6 bases). CDR1 SGHVS and CDR2 FNYEAQ come from the germline V gene. V shed 4 bases and J shed 1 base, with 13 bases lying between them. This CDR3 spans 16 amino acids. The DNA for the CDR3 is TGTGCCAGCAGCTCACAAACGGGACAGAACACCGGGGAGCTGTTTTTT. Its protein is CASSSQTGQNTGELFF.

V is TRBV2 and J is TRBJ2-3; TRBD1 matches 8 bases. Trimming took 7 bases from V and 3 from J; bases not matched to a gene: 9. CDR3 length: 15 residues. Germline CDR1 SNHLY, CDR2 FYNNEI. The CDR3 is CASKRTGLMTDTQYF. As DNA, the CDR3 is TGTGCCAGCAAACGGACAGGGTTAATGACAGATACGCAGTATTTT.

The chain is built from TRBV25-1 and TRBJ1-2, with D possibly being TRBD1 (6 bases). Trimming took off 6 bases at V and 10 bases at J, with 18 bases between the two ends. Looked up from germline, CDR1 is MGHDK and CDR2 is SYGVNS. The CDR3 consists of 13 residues. CDR3 in amino acids: CASSLTGKEAYTF. The DNA of the CDR3 is TGTGCCAGCAGCCTAACAGGGAAGGAAGCCTACACCTTC.

The chain employs TRBV3-1 (or the pseudogene TRBV3-2) and TRBJ2-1; TRBD2 agrees at 16 bases. The CDR3 consists of 19 residues. Germline lookup yields CDR1 LGHDT and CDR2 YNNKEL (reference sequence). The V gene end was trimmed by 3 bases and the J gene end by 9 bases; junction bases not matched to a gene: 14. In DNA form, the CDR3 reads TGTGCCAGCAGCCACATGGGACTAGCGGGAGGGCCGACTTGGGGTGAGCAGTTCTTC. Residues: CASSHMGLAGGPTWGEQFF.

The DNA of the CDR3 is TGTGCCAGCAGCCCCCCTGGGAGTCGATACAATGAGCAGTTCTTC. This sequence encodes CASSPPGSRYNEQFF. The rearrangement joins TRBV3-1 (or the pseudogene TRBV3-2) to TRBJ2-1, with a tentative D call TRBD2 (5 bases). This CDR3 spans 15 amino acids. The V gene lost 4 bases and the J gene lost 4 bases, with 14 bases spanning the gap. Germline values: CDR1 LGHDT, CDR2 YNNKEL (reference sequence).

V gene TRBV7-3 combines with J gene TRBJ1-1, with D perhaps TRBD1 (6 bases). The CDR3 is 14 residues long. Germline CDR1 is SGHTA and CDR2 is FQGTGA. V was cut by 3 bases and J by 4 bases, with 12 bases left in between. CDR3 DNA: TGTGCCAGCAGCTTTGGGGGGGCGGTCACTGAAGCTTTCTTT. It encodes CASSFGGAVTEAFF.

As to this clone: One end of the junction is discordant with germline, which a read error may explain. The chain carries TRBV12-3 or TRBV12-4 and TRBJ1-5; D is unresolved. The CDR3 is 12 residues long. The CDR3: CASSFSYQPQHF. CDR3 in DNA: TGTGCCAGCAGTTTTAGCTATCAGCCCCAGCATTTT.

J is TRBJ1-2 and V is TRBV15, with TRBD1 matching over 9 bases. Germline trimming cut 4 bases from V and 7 bases from J; bases unmatched to any gene: 4. The CDR3 runs to 13 residues. The germline gives CDR1 LNHNV, CDR2 YYDKDF (reference sequence). CDR3 sequence (DNA): TGTGCCACCAGCACTCGGACAGGGGCTGGCTACACCTTC. The encoded protein is CATSTRTGAGYTF.

The chain carries TRBV5-4 and TRBJ2-7; 13 bases agree with TRBD2. CDR1 SGHNT and CDR2 YYREEE come from the germline V gene (reference sequence). This CDR3 has 16 residues. J lost 3 bases, V lost 4 bases, and 7 bases had no gene match. In DNA, the CDR3 is TGTGCCAGCAGCGACAGGACTAGCGGGAGAAGCTACGAGCAGTACTTC. The encoded protein is CASSDRTSGRSYEQYF.

The rearrangement links TRBV6-4 to TRBJ1-5; TRBD1 agrees at 9 bases. The V gene end was trimmed by 3 bases and the J gene end by 3 bases; junction bases not matched to a gene: 3. This CDR3 has 15 residues. Germline CDR1 is MRHNA and CDR2 is SNTAGT. DNA of the CDR3: TGTGCCAGCAGTGAGGGACAGGGACTCAATCAGCCCCAGCATTTT. Its translation is CASSEGQGLNQPQHF.

This chain joins TRBV7-9 and TRBJ2-1, with 12 bases aligning to TRBD2. V gave up 5 bases and J gave up 9 bases; unmatched junction bases: 11. Germline V gene lookup returns CDR1 SEHNR and CDR2 FQNEAQ (reference sequence). The CDR3 sequence is 16 residues long. CDR3 in DNA: TGTGCCAGCAGCCTCCCCCTAGCGGGAGGGCGGGGTGAGCAGTTCTTC. Translation gives CASSLPLAGGRGEQFF.

The CDR3 is CAISEFGQPYEQYF. As DNA, the CDR3 is TGTGCCATCAGTGAGTTCGGACAGCCCTACGAGCAGTACTTC. The V and J genes are TRBV10-3 and TRBJ2-7, with a tentative D call TRBD1 (6 bases). CDR1 and CDR2 (germline): ENHRY, SYGVKD. V lost 1 base and J lost 2, with 9 bases in between. This CDR3 has 14 amino acids.

V gene TRBV7-2 combines with J gene TRBJ1-5; no clear D. The V gene lost 5 bases and the J gene lost 7 bases, with 12 bases spanning the gap. The CDR3 spans 13 residues. Germline V gene sequence: CDR1 SGHTA, CDR2 FQGNSA. The CDR3 bases are TGTGCCAGCAGCCCTACCGAACGACAGCCCCAGCATTTT. It yields the protein CASSPTERQPQHF.

This clone was counted once. J is TRBJ2-7 and V is TRBV6-5; D is possibly TRBD2 (5 bases). This CDR3 is 14 amino acids long. Germline V CDR1 and CDR2: MNHEY, SVGAGI. Trimming cost V 5 bases and J 1 base, with 12 bases left between them. The chain's CDR3 is CASSRGRTSYEQYF. CDR3 nucleotides: TGTGCCAGCAGTCGGGGTAGGACGTCCTACGAGCAGTACTTC.

Only one count was recorded for this clone. The genes are TRBV3-1 (or the pseudogene TRBV3-2) and TRBJ2-7, with unresolved D. Germline V lookup: CDR1 LGHDT, CDR2 YNNKEL (reference sequence). Trimming removed 1 base at V and 3 bases at J, with 10 bases between. CDR3 size: 14 residues. The chain's CDR3 is CASSQGGSLYEQYF. The CDR3 region has the DNA TGTGCCAGCAGCCAAGGTGGCTCCCTCTACGAGCAGTACTTC.

The CDR3 region has the DNA TGTGCCACCAGTCAGGGGGCGCGGTACGAGCAGTACTTC. Translated, it gives CATSQGARYEQYF. The chain couples TRBV24-1 to TRBJ2-7, with 8 positions matching TRBD1. This CDR3 is built from 13 residues. V lost 6 bases, J lost 4 bases, and 4 bases stayed unmatched. The germline CDR1 and CDR2 sequences are KGHDR and SFDVKD.

The J gene is TRBJ2-1, the V gene TRBV7-8, with no clear D. CDR1 is SGHVS and CDR2 is FQNEAQ in the germline V gene. The V and J ends lost 1 base and 10 bases respectively, with 8 bases between them. The CDR3 has 12 residues. The CDR3 nucleotides read TGTGCCAGCAGCTTAGAGACCGGGGAGCAGTTCTTC. It yields the protein CASSLETGEQFF.